This T cell receptor (beta chain) was found in a study of CD8 T cells in Susac syndrome. As to this clonotype: The antigen is unknown.

The study's findings and limits: An acknowledgment was made by the study that its TCR sequencing and HLA analysis involved relatively few individuals.

The authors reverse transcribed roughly 0.5 to 1 ug RNA with random hexamers. An immunoSEQ multiplex PCR generated amplified TCR beta CDR3 products spanning 54 Vbeta and 13 Jbeta. TCRdb itself ran the immunoSEQ multiplex PCR reads through MiXCR, one entry per CDR3 protein. The sample lists about 180,000 distinct CDR3 sequences; roughly 95% were seen once. Trimming removed 7 bases from V and 6 bases from J, with 13 bases in between. The CDR3 runs to 12 residues. The V gene's germline CDR1 is SGHAT and CDR2 FQNNGV. TEMRA cells were FACS-enriched, while CD8+ and CD4+ T cells were negatively isolated. The V gene is TRBV11-2, the J gene TRBJ2-7; D perhaps matches TRBD1 (6 bases). The sequence was obtained from a human donor with multiple sclerosis. The specimen sequenced was CD8+ T cells from PBMCs. The CDR3 protein is CASTSQGREQYF. In nucleotides, the CDR3 is TGTGCCAGCACCTCACAGGGTCGCGAGCAGTACTTC.